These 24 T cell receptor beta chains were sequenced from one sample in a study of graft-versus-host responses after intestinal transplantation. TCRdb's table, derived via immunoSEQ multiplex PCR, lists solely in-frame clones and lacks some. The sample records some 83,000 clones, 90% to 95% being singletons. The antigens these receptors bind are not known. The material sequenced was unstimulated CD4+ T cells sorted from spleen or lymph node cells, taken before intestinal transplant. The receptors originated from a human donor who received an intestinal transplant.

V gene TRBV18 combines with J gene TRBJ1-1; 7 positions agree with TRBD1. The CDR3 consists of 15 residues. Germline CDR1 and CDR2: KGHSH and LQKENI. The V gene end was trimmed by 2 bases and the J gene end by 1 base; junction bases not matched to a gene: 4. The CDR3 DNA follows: TGTGCCAGCTCACCAAACCAGGGGGAGAACACTGAAGCTTTCTTT. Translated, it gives CASSPNQGENTEAFF.

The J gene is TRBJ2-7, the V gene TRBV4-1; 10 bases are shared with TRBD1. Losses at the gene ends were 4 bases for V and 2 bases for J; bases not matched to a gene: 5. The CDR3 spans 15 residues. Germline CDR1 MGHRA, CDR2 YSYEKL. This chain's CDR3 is CASSRAGTGAYEQYF. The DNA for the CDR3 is TGCGCCAGCAGCCGGGCCGGGACAGGGGCCTACGAGCAGTACTTC.

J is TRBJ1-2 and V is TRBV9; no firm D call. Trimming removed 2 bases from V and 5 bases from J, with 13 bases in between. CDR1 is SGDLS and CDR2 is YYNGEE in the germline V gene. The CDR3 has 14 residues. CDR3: CASSVGPGGYGYTF. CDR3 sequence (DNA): TGTGCCAGCAGCGTGGGCCCGGGCGGGTATGGCTACACCTTC.

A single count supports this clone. The CDR3 sequence is CASSHGQGETEAFF. As DNA, the CDR3 is TGCGCCAGCAGCCACGGACAGGGGGAGACTGAAGCTTTCTTT. V and J are TRBV4-3 and TRBJ1-1, with 10 bases fitting TRBD1. Per germline, CDR1 LGHNA and CDR2 YSLEER. This CDR3 comprises 14 residues. The J segment lost 5 bases and the V segment lost 3 bases, leaving 3 bases of the junction unmatched.

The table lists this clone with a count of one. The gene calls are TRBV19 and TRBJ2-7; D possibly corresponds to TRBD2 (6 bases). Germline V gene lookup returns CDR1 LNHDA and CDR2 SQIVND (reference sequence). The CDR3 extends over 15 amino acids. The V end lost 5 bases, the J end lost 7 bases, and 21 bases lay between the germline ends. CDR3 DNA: TGTGCCAGTAGTTCCACCCCGGGAGCCTCCGTGGAGCAGTACTTC. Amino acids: CASSSTPGASVEQYF.

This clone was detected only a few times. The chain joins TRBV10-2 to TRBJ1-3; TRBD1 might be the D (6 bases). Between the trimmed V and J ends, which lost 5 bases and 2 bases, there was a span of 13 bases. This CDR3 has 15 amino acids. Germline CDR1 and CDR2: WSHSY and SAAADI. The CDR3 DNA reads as TGCGCCAGCAGTCCGGGCCCAGGGGCTGGAAACACCATATATTTT. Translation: CASSPGPGAGNTIYF.

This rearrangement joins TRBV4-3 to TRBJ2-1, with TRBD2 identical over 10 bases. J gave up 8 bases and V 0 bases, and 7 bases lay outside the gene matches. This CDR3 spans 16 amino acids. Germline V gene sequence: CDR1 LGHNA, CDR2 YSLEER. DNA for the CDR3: TGCGCCAGCAGCCAAGACGAGCGGGGGGGCCCCCATGAGCAGTTCTTC. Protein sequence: CASSQDERGGPHEQFF.

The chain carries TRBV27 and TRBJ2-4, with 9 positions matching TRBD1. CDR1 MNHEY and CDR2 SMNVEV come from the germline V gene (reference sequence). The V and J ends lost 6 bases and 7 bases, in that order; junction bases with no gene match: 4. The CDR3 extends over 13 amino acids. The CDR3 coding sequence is TGTGCCAGCAGCTCCGGGACAGGGAACATTCAGTACTTC. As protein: CASSSGTGNIQYF.

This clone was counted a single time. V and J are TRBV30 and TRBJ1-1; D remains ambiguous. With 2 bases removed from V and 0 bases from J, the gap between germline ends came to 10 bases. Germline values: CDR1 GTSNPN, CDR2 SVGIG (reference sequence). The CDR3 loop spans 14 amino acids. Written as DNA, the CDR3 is TGTGCCTGGAGTATAGATTTCATGAACACTGAAGCTTTCTTT. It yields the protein CAWSIDFMNTEAFF. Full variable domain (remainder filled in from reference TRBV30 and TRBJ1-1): SQTIHQWPATLVQPVGSPLSLECTVEGTSNPNLYWYRQAAGRGLQLLFYSVGIGQISSEVPQNLSASRPQDRQFILSSKKLLLSDSGFYLCAWSIDFMNTEAFFGQGTRLTVV.

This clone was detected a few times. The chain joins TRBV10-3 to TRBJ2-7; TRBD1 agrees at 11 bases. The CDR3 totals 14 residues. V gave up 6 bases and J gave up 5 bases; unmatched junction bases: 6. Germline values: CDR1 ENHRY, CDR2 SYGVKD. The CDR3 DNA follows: TGTGCCATCAGGACGGACAGGGGGCAGGACGAGCAGTACTTC. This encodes CAIRTDRGQDEQYF.

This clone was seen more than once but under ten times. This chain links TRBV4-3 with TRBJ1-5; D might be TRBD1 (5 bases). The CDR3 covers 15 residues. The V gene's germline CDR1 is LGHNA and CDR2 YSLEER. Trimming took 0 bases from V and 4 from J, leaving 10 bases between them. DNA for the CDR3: TGCGCCAGCAGCCAAGATTGGGGGGTAAATCAGCCCCAGCATTTT. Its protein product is CASSQDWGVNQPQHF.

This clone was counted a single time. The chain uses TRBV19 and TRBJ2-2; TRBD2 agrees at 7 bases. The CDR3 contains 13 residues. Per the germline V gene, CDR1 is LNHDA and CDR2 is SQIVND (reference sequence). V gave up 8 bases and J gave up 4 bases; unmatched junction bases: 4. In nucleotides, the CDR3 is TGTGCCAGTCGCGGGGGAGGCACCGGGGAGCTGTTTTTT. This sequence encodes CASRGGGTGELFF.

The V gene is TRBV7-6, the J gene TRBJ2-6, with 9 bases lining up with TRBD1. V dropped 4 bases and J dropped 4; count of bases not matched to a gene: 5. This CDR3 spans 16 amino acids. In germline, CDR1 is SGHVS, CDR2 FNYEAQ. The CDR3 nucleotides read TGTGCCAGCAGCTCCGGGACAGGGCCCGGGGCCAACGTCCTGACTTTC. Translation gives CASSSGTGPGANVLTF. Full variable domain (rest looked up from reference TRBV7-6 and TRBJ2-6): GAGVSQSPRYKVTKRGQDVALRCDPISGHVSLYWYRQALGQGPEFLTYFNYEAQQDKSGLPNDRFSAERPEGSISTLTIQRTEQRDSAMYRCASSSGTGPGANVLTFGAGSRLTVL.

The CDR3: CASRDTGYSGNTIYF. CDR3 sequence (DNA): TGTGCCAGCAGGGATACAGGATACTCTGGAAACACCATATATTTT. This chain uses TRBV6-5 with TRBJ1-3; D might be TRBD1 (5 bases). The V gene lost 6 bases and the J gene lost 0 bases, with 12 bases spanning the gap. Germline V gives CDR1 MNHEY, CDR2 SVGAGI. The CDR3 extends over 15 amino acids.

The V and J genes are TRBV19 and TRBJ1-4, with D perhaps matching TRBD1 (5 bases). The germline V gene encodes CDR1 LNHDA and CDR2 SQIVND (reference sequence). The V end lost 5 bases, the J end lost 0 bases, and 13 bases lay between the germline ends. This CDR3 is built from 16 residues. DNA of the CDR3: TGTGCCAGTAGTCATCTCAGGGTTGCAACTAATGAAAAACTGTTTTTT. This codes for CASSHLRVATNEKLFF. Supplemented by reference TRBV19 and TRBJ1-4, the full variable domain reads DGGITQSPKYLFRKEGQNVTLSCEQNLNHDAMYWYRQDPGQGLRLIYYSQIVNDFQKGDIAEGYSVSREKKESFPLTVTSAQKNPTAFYLCASSHLRVATNEKLFFGSGTQLSVL.

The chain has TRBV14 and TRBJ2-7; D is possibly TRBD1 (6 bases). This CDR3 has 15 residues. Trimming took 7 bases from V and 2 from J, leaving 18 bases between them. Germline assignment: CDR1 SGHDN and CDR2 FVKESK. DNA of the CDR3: TGTGCCAGCAACCGCCCAGGACAGAACGCCTACGAGCAGTACTTC. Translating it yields CASNRPGQNAYEQYF.

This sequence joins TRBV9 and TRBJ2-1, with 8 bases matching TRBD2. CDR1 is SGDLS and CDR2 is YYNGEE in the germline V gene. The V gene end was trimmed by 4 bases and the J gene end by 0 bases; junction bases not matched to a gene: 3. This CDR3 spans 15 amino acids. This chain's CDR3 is CASSISGDSYNEQFF. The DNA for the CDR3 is TGTGCCAGCAGCATTAGCGGGGACTCCTACAATGAGCAGTTCTTC. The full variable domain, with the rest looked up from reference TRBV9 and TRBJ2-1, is DSGVTQTPKHLITATGQRVTLRCSPRSGDLSVYWYQQSLDQGLQFLIQYYNGEERAKGNILERFSAQQFPDLHSELNLSSLELGDSALYFCASSISGDSYNEQFFGPGTRLTVL.

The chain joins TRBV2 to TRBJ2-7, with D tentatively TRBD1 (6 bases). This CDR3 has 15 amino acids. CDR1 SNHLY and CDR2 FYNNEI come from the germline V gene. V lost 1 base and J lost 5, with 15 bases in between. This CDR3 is CASSEVLGGVHEQYF. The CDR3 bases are TGTGCCAGCAGTGAAGTTTTAGGGGGTGTCCACGAGCAGTACTTC. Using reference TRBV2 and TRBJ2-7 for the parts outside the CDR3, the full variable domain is EPEVTQTPSHQVTQMGQEVILRCVPISNHLYFYWYRQILGQKVEFLVSFYNNEISEKSEIFDDQFSVERPDGSNFTLKIRSTKLEDSAMYFCASSEVLGGVHEQYFGPGTRLTVT.

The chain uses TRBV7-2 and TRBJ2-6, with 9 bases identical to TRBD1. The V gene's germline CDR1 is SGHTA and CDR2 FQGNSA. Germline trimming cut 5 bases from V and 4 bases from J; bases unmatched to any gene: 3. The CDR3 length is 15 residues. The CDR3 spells CASSRQGVGANVLTF. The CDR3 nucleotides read TGTGCCAGCAGCCGACAGGGGGTCGGGGCCAACGTCCTGACTTTC. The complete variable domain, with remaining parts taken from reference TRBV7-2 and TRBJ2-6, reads GAGVSQSPSNKVTEKGKDVELRCDPISGHTALYWYRQSLGQGLEFLIYFQGNSAPDKSGLPSDRFSAERTGGSVSTLTIQRTQQEDSAVYLCASSRQGVGANVLTFGAGSRLTVL.

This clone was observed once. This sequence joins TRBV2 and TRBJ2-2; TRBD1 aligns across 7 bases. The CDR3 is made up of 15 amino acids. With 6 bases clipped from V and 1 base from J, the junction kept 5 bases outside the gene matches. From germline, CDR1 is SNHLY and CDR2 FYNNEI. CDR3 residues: CASRTGTVNTGELFF. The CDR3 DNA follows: TGTGCCAGCAGAACCGGGACAGTGAACACCGGGGAGCTGTTTTTT.

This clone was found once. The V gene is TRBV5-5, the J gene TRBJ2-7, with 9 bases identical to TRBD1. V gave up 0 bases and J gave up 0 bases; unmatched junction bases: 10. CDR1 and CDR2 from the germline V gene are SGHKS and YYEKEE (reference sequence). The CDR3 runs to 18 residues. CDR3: CASSLGTGVPAGSYEQYF. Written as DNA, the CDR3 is TGTGCCAGCAGCTTGGGGACAGGGGTCCCGGCTGGCTCCTACGAGCAGTACTTC. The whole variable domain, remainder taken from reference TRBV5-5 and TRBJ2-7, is DAGVTQSPTHLIKTRGQQVTLRCSPISGHKSVSWYQQVLGQGPQFIFQYYEKEERGRGNFPDRFSARQFPNYSSELNVNALLLGDSALYLCASSLGTGVPAGSYEQYFGPGTRLTVT.

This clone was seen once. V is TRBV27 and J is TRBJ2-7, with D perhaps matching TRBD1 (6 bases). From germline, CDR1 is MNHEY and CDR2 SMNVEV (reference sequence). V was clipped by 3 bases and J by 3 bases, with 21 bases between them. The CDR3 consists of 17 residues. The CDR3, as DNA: TGTGCCAGCAGTTTGAGCTCCCACCGAGGGGGTCGCTACGAGCAGTACTTC. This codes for CASSLSSHRGGRYEQYF.

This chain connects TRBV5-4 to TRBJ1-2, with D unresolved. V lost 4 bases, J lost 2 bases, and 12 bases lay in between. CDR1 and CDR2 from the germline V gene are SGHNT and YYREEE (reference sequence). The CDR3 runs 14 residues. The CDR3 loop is CASSAGSQNYGYTF. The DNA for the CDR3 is TGTGCCAGCAGCGCCGGGTCCCAGAACTATGGCTACACCTTC.

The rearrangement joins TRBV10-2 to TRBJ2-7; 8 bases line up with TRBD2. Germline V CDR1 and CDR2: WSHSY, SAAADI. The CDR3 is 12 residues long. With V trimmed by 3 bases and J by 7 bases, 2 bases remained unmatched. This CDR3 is CASSDVAGEQYF. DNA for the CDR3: TGCGCCAGCAGTGACGTAGCGGGGGAGCAGTACTTC.